Listed here is a single T cell receptor (beta chain). Methods used by the authors: Amplification with reference gene primers provided the estimates of nucleated cell counts. Profiled with immunoSEQ multiplex PCR; TCRdb holds only in-frame clones, not every one. V, J and clone size were drawn from that table, and D and trimming were deduced from the DNA. The table includes just under 150,000 clones, 87% detected once. Per germline, CDR1 SEHNR and CDR2 FQNEAQ (reference sequence). The CDR3 runs 15 residues. Trimming cost V 1 base and J 0 bases, with 9 bases left between them. This specimen comes from a study of blood T cell repertoires in COVID-19. In the study overall: Specimens from acute and convalescent COVID-19 originated in the United States, Italy and Spain. The cDNA or gDNA used as material had been derived from T cells, B-cell-depleted T cells, or PBMCs.

Sequenced: peripheral blood. The clonotype comes from a man aged 45-60 years who had recovered from COVID-19. The chain carries TRBV7-9 and TRBJ1-1, with unresolved D. The CDR3 DNA reads TGTGCCAGCAGCTTAGAGCGGGGATTGAACACTGAAGCTTTCTTT. Translating gives CASSLERGLNTEAFF.